The 22 T cell receptor beta chains given below trace back to one sample, sequenced in a study of blood T cell repertoires in COVID-19. Produced via immunoSEQ multiplex PCR; TCRdb's table is partial and in-frame only. The profile shows fewer than 500,000 clones, roughly 90% of them singletons. The sequenced sample was PBMCs or T cells enriched from blood (not recorded which). These receptors were collected from a woman aged 25-40 years with acute COVID-19.

The chain joins TRBV19 to TRBJ2-7; perhaps TRBD1 as D (5 bases). CDR3 size: 14 residues. V lost 1 base and J lost 3, with 10 bases in between. Germline assignment: CDR1 LNHDA and CDR2 SQIVND (reference sequence). The CDR3 loop reads CASSIAGYNYEQYF. The CDR3 DNA sequence: TGTGCCAGTAGTATAGCAGGGTATAACTACGAGCAGTACTTC.

The chain couples TRBV11-2 to TRBJ1-6; 8 positions match TRBD1. V lost 1 base and J lost 6; bases outside the gene matches: 2. This CDR3 is 15 amino acids long. The germline V gene has CDR1 SGHAT and CDR2 FQNNGV. The CDR3 region has the DNA TGTGCCAGCAGCTTAGCCGGACAGGGTAATTCACCCCTCCACTTT. It encodes CASSLAGQGNSPLHF.

The V call is TRBV5-3, the J call TRBJ2-7; D possibly corresponds to TRBD2 (5 bases). TRBV5-3 is marked as an open reading frame, function uncertain. V was clipped by 0 bases and J by 1 base, with 11 bases between them. The CDR3 contains 15 residues. The CDR3 nucleotides read TGTGCCAGAAGCTTGGCCGGGGTTCGGTCCTACGAGCAGTACTTC. Translation: CARSLAGVRSYEQYF.

There are a few counts of this clone. CDR3 protein: CATTPDFLRNTEAFF. The CDR3, as DNA: TGTGCCACCACCCCTGACTTTCTACGGAACACTGAAGCTTTCTTT. The V and J genes are TRBV10-3 and TRBJ1-1; the D is unclear. The CDR3 contains 15 residues. Per germline, CDR1 ENHRY and CDR2 SYGVKD. V lost 10 bases, J lost 1 base, and 19 bases lay in between.

This clone was detected once. The chain is built from TRBV9 and TRBJ1-2; a possible D gene is TRBD1 (5 bases). Between the trimmed V and J ends, which lost 4 bases and 5 bases, there was a span of 18 bases. In germline, CDR1 is SGDLS, CDR2 YYNGEE. The CDR3 extends over 15 amino acids. CDR3 coding DNA: TGTGCCAGCAGCCCCCGACAGATTGGAGCGTATGGCTACACCTTC. It specifies CASSPRQIGAYGYTF.

V usage is TRBV19 and J usage is TRBJ2-7, with TRBD1 as a possible D gene (5 bases). This CDR3 is 13 amino acids long. The ends were cut back, 6 bases at V and 2 bases at J, with 11 bases in the middle. Looked up from germline, CDR1 is LNHDA and CDR2 is SQIVND (reference sequence). The CDR3 DNA is TGTGCCAGTAGCGACAGTACCCCCTACGAGCAGTACTTC. Residues: CASSDSTPYEQYF. Using reference TRBV19 and TRBJ2-7 for the parts outside the CDR3, the full variable domain is DGGITQSPKYLFRKEGQNVTLSCEQNLNHDAMYWYRQDPGQGLRLIYYSQIVNDFQKGDIAEGYSVSREKKESFPLTVTSAQKNPTAFYLCASSDSTPYEQYFGPGTRLTVT.

The chain uses TRBV7-3 and TRBJ1-1; 9 positions match TRBD1. Per germline, CDR1 SGHTA and CDR2 FQGTGA. CDR3 length equals 14 residues. Germline trimming cut 5 bases from V and 1 base from J; bases unmatched to any gene: 2. This CDR3 reads CASSLGQGNTEAFF. The CDR3 DNA follows: TGTGCCAGCAGCCTGGGACAGGGGAACACTGAAGCTTTCTTT. The whole variable domain, remainder taken from reference TRBV7-3 and TRBJ1-1, is GAGVSQTPSNKVTEKGKYVELRCDPISGHTALYWYRQSLGQGPEFLIYFQGTGAADDSGLPNDRFFAVRPEGSVSTLKIQRTERGDSAVYLCASSLGQGNTEAFFGQGTRLTVV.

This clone has a handful of counts. The chain has TRBV18 and TRBJ1-4, with D unresolved. Per germline, CDR1 KGHSH and CDR2 LQKENI. This CDR3 spans 15 amino acids. Trimming cost V 0 bases and J 10 bases, with 15 bases left between them. CDR3 in amino acids: CASSPPSGSGGKLFF. CDR3 bases: TGTGCCAGCTCACCACCATCTGGGTCGGGTGGAAAACTGTTTTTT.

This chain connects TRBV29-1 to TRBJ1-2; D possibly corresponds to TRBD1 (6 bases). Germline V gene data show CDR1 as SQVTM and CDR2 as ANQGSEA. The CDR3 extends over 15 amino acids. Trimming took 4 bases from V and 7 from J, leaving 22 bases between them. This chain's CDR3 is CSVVPYRQALSGYTF. CDR3 sequence (DNA): TGCAGCGTTGTACCCTATCGACAGGCTCTCTCTGGCTACACCTTC.

The V gene is TRBV7-9, the J gene TRBJ1-3; D is uncertain. This CDR3 is built from 18 residues. Germline CDR1 SEHNR, CDR2 FQNEAQ (reference sequence). Trimming cost V 0 bases and J 0 bases, with 15 bases left between them. CDR3 residues: CASSLAGGGQISGNTIYF. Here the CDR3 DNA reads TGTGCCAGCAGCTTAGCTGGAGGTGGCCAGATCTCTGGAAACACCATATATTTT.

The V gene is TRBV7-9, the J gene TRBJ1-2; D not certain. CDR1 SEHNR and CDR2 FQNEAQ come from the germline V gene (reference sequence). Trimming shortened V by 1 base and J by 3 bases, and 9 bases separated the two germline ends. The CDR3 loop spans 14 amino acids. The CDR3 protein is CASSLVGGDYGYTF. CDR3 DNA: TGTGCCAGCAGCTTAGTGGGCGGGGACTATGGCTACACCTTC.

This chain joins TRBV5-6 and TRBJ1-6, with TRBD1 as a possible D gene (6 bases). The V gene lost 4 bases and the J gene lost 10 bases, with 15 bases spanning the gap. CDR3 size: 14 residues. The germline V gene encodes CDR1 SGHDT and CDR2 YYEEEE. The CDR3 DNA follows: TGTGCCAGCAGCAAGTGGACAGCGGGATCACCCCTCCACTTT. Translated, it gives CASSKWTAGSPLHF.

The genes are TRBV5-5 and TRBJ2-1; D may be TRBD2 (6 bases). The germline CDR1 and CDR2 sequences are SGHKS and YYEKEE (reference sequence). The V and J ends lost 2 bases and 0 bases respectively, with 9 bases between them. The CDR3 has 15 residues. The CDR3 is CASSFGGSSYNEQFF. CDR3 DNA: TGTGCCAGCAGCTTCGGGGGAAGCTCCTACAATGAGCAGTTCTTC.

This chain links TRBV5-6 with TRBJ1-2, with 7 nucleotides matching TRBD1. From germline, CDR1 is SGHDT and CDR2 YYEEEE. V shed 0 bases, J shed 0 bases, and the junction held 5 bases outside the gene matches. CDR3 length: 16 residues. CDR3 loop: CASSLGDSFANYGYTF. CDR3 DNA: TGTGCCAGCAGCTTGGGGGACAGTTTCGCTAACTATGGCTACACCTTC.

This chain uses TRBV7-2 with TRBJ2-1; TRBD2 matches 14 bases. Looked up from germline, CDR1 is SGHTA and CDR2 is FQGNSA. The CDR3 totals 18 residues. Trimming took 1 base from V and 12 from J; bases not matched to a gene: 14. The CDR3, as DNA: TGTGCCAGCAGCTTAGTGTTAGGGCGGACTAGCGGGGGGATGGGGCAGTTCTTC. Its protein is CASSLVLGRTSGGMGQFF.

This clone was seen once. The chain carries TRBV7-2 and TRBJ1-6, with 9 bases fitting TRBD1. V was clipped by 1 base and J by 7 bases; unmatched bases: 8. The germline V gene encodes CDR1 SGHTA and CDR2 FQGNSA. The CDR3 covers 17 residues. In nucleotides, the CDR3 is TGTGCCAGCAGCTTAGATATAGGACAGGGGATAAATTCACCCCTCCACTTT. Amino acid sequence: CASSLDIGQGINSPLHF.

This clone was detected a few times. Its ends do not fully match the called genes, so a read error is possible. This chain connects TRBV5-6 to TRBJ2-2; tentative D call: TRBD2 (6 bases). CDR3 length: 17 amino acids. Germline values: CDR1 SGHDT, CDR2 YYEEEE. DNA for the CDR3: TGTGCCAGCAGCTTGGCGGGGGAGCGTCCGAATACCGGGGAGCTGTTTTTT. Translation: CASSLAGERPNTGELFF.

The rearrangement joins TRBV10-3 to TRBJ2-7, with 7 nucleotides matching TRBD1. CDR1 is ENHRY and CDR2 is SYGVKD in the germline V gene. The CDR3 totals 23 residues. V shed 6 bases, J shed 0 bases, and the junction held 32 bases outside the gene matches. CDR3 in amino acids: CAIREDREKWLGNKSRSSYEQYF. The CDR3, as DNA: TGTGCCATCAGGGAAGACAGGGAAAAGTGGCTAGGAAACAAGTCCAGGAGCTCCTACGAGCAGTACTTC.

The chain is built from TRBV2 and TRBJ1-2; 10 bases match TRBD1. Germline-derived CDR1 and CDR2 are SNHLY and FYNNEI. The CDR3 consists of 15 residues. V gave up 3 bases and J gave up 4 bases; unmatched junction bases: 5. The CDR3 region is CASSDGTGVIYGYTF. The CDR3 bases are TGTGCCAGCAGTGATGGGACAGGGGTGATCTATGGCTACACCTTC.

V and J are TRBV5-4 and TRBJ1-1; 7 nucleotides line up with TRBD1. V lost 5 bases and J lost 1; bases outside the gene matches: 5. This CDR3 contains 14 residues. Germline V gene data show CDR1 as SGHNT and CDR2 as YYREEE (reference sequence). CDR3 amino acids: CASSTGTENTEAFF. The CDR3 nucleotides read TGTGCCAGCAGTACCGGGACAGAGAACACTGAAGCTTTCTTT.

The chain couples TRBV18 to TRBJ2-1; the D gene is possibly TRBD1 (6 bases). The CDR3 extends over 16 amino acids. Germline assignment: CDR1 KGHSH and CDR2 LQKENI. The V gene lost 2 bases and the J gene lost 8 bases, with 19 bases spanning the gap. CDR3 DNA sequence: TGTGCCAGCTCACCAAATTTGGGGACACAAGGGGATGAGCAGTTCTTC. It translates to CASSPNLGTQGDEQFF.

This clone was detected only once. The chain has TRBV11-2 and TRBJ1-1; D is ambiguous. The CDR3 covers 13 residues. Trimming pared 5 bases from V and 2 bases from J, leaving 9 bases between. Per the germline V gene, CDR1 is SGHAT and CDR2 is FQNNGV. The CDR3 nucleotides are TGTGCCAGCAGCCCTAATCAAAACACTGAAGCTTTCTTT. Translated, it gives CASSPNQNTEAFF.